The 11 T cell receptor beta chains presented below share a single source sample, sequenced in a study of shared clonotypes between healthy human individuals. Here immunoSEQ multiplex PCR was the method, and the copy in TCRdb shows in-frame clones only, minus some. The table records about 2.2 million clones, about 92% of them present only once. Naive CD8 cells lacked CD45RO, underwent positive selection for CCR7 and left out terminally differentiated effector memory CD45RA+ cells. Sequencing was done on a sample of naive CD8+ T cells from PBMCs. Every receptor here comes from a young man in good health. Some clones in this sample may be carry-over from other donors' samples.

The V call is TRBV29-1, the J call TRBJ2-7; a weak D match, TRBD1 (6 bases). This CDR3 is built from 14 residues. Germline V gene sequence: CDR1 SQVTM, CDR2 ANQGSEA. V was cut by 2 bases and J by 2 bases, with 13 bases left in between. The CDR3 nucleotides read TGCAGCGTTGAAACCGGGACATCACCCTACGAGCAGTACTTC. This sequence encodes CSVETGTSPYEQYF.

V and J are TRBV6-6 and TRBJ2-1, with D unresolved. Trimming removed 1 base at V and 12 bases at J, with 13 bases between. Germline CDR1 reads MNHNY; CDR2 reads SVGAGI (reference sequence). This CDR3 comprises 13 residues. CDR3 DNA: TGTGCCAGCAGTTACTACCCCGAGCCAGGGCAGTTCTTC. Translated, it gives CASSYYPEPGQFF.

V usage is TRBV15 and J usage is TRBJ2-2; 8 positions agree with TRBD2. Per germline, CDR1 LNHNV and CDR2 YYDKDF (reference sequence). J gave up 4 bases and V 1 base, and 2 bases lay outside the gene matches. The CDR3 runs to 15 residues. This CDR3 reads CATSRGLASTGELFF. CDR3 DNA sequence: TGTGCCACCAGCAGAGGACTAGCGAGCACCGGGGAGCTGTTTTTT.

This clone was seen just once. The chain has TRBV6-1 and TRBJ1-5; D uncertain. Trimming removed 0 bases at V and 0 bases at J, with 9 bases between. The CDR3 is 16 amino acids. CDR1 is MNHNS, CDR2 SASEGT, per germline. The CDR3 is CASSEAPAPSNQPQHF. CDR3 nucleotides: TGTGCCAGCAGTGAAGCGCCGGCACCTAGCAATCAGCCCCAGCATTTT.

Notes on this clone: One base away lies a much larger clone, so this may be a sequencing read error. This sample includes further DNA sequences coding for the same CDR3. The chain joins TRBV27 to TRBJ2-7; D is unresolved. The ends were cut back, 3 bases at V and 2 bases at J, with 8 bases in the middle. Germline lookup yields CDR1 MNHEY and CDR2 SMNVEV (reference sequence). The CDR3 extends over 13 amino acids. The CDR3 loop is CASSFGSAYEQYF. The CDR3 coding sequence is TGTGCCAGCAGTTTCGGCAGCGCCTACGAGCAGTACTTC.

The CDR3 region is CASRTGLAGSRVNIQYF. CDR3 nucleotide sequence: TGTGCCAGCAGGACGGGACTAGCGGGGAGTCGGGTAAACATTCAGTACTTC. This rearrangement joins TRBV11-2 to TRBJ2-4; TRBD2 matches at 13 bases. The junction had 11 bases not matched to a gene; V was cut back by 6 bases and J by 6 bases. The CDR3 spans 17 residues. Germline assignment: CDR1 SGHAT and CDR2 FQNNGV.

The rearrangement joins TRBV7-8 to TRBJ2-7, with D perhaps matching TRBD1 (6 bases). Germline-derived CDR1 and CDR2 are SGHVS and FQNEAQ. With 0 bases removed from V and 3 bases from J, the gap between germline ends came to 33 bases. The CDR3 contains 22 residues. DNA for the CDR3: TGTGCCAGCAGCTTAGCATTGATTTCTTCGAGATCGACAGGTACTCGACTCTACGAGCAGTACTTC. This sequence encodes CASSLALISSRSTGTRLYEQYF. The complete variable domain, with remaining parts taken from reference TRBV7-8 and TRBJ2-7, reads GAGVSQSPRYKVAKRGQDVALRCDPISGHVSLFWYQQALGQGPEFLTYFQNEAQLDKSGLPSDRFFAERPEGSVSTLKIQRTQQEDSAVYLCASSLALISSRSTGTRLYEQYFGPGTRLTVT.

This sequence joins TRBV29-1 and TRBJ2-5; D unclear. This CDR3 has 14 amino acids. V lost 1 base to trimming and J lost 1 base, with 10 bases between them. Germline V gives CDR1 SQVTM, CDR2 ANQGSEA. The CDR3 nucleotides are TGCAGCGTTGAAGGCTCCTACCCCCAAGAGACCCAGTACTTC. Translating it yields CSVEGSYPQETQYF.

V is TRBV4-1 and J is TRBJ1-5; no clear D. The ends were cut back, 2 bases at V and 4 bases at J, with 3 bases in the middle. Germline V gene data show CDR1 as MGHRA and CDR2 as YSYEKL. The length of the CDR3 is 12 residues. CDR3 sequence (DNA): TGCGCCAGCAGCCAACATAATCAGCCCCAGCATTTT. Amino acids: CASSQHNQPQHF.

V gene TRBV7-9 combines with J gene TRBJ2-7; no clear D. The ends were cut back, 4 bases at V and 4 bases at J, with 14 bases in the middle. Germline V gene lookup returns CDR1 SEHNR and CDR2 FQNEAQ (reference sequence). There are 14 residues in the CDR3. As DNA, the CDR3 is TGTGCCAGCAGCTACCAAGACGGAGTATACGAGCAGTACTTC. Translated, it gives CASSYQDGVYEQYF.

This chain's CDR3 is CASSLEVGNEQFF. CDR3 sequence (DNA): TGTGCCAGCAGCTTAGAAGTGGGGAATGAGCAGTTCTTC. The chain recombines TRBV7-8 with TRBJ2-1; D unclear. The CDR3 has 13 amino acids. Between the trimmed V and J ends, which lost 1 base and 7 bases, there was a span of 8 bases. The germline V gene has CDR1 SGHVS and CDR2 FQNEAQ.